This TCR beta chain came from a study of cytomegalovirus exposure and HLA in healthy donors. V was shortened by 4 bases and J by 8 bases, with 21 bases between the two germline ends. The length of the CDR3 is 15 residues. Looked up from germline, CDR1 is SGHRS and CDR2 is YFSETQ. Study-level results: In a later analysis, donors in an Asian-associated ancestry cluster reportedly had fewer N-insertions in productive TCRs than the cohort mean. The classifier, whose performance was assessed in both the original and validation cohorts, reportedly diagnosed cytomegalovirus status with high specificity and sensitivity.

As to this clone: No antigen is known for it.

The primer mix had 60 Vbeta and 13 Jbeta primers. This table comes from immunoSEQ multiplex PCR, and its TCRdb copy is limited to in-frame clones, with some not included. The sample lists approximately 140,000 clones; roughly 80% were seen once. This receptor was identified in a man aged 35-49 years in good health and CMV-seropositive. Source material: PBMCs. The genes are TRBV5-1 and TRBJ1-1; a weak D match, TRBD1 (5 bases). The CDR3 here is CASSPEEGRVPEAFF. The CDR3 DNA is TGCGCCAGCAGCCCCGAGGAGGGGAGGGTCCCCGAAGCTTTCTTT.